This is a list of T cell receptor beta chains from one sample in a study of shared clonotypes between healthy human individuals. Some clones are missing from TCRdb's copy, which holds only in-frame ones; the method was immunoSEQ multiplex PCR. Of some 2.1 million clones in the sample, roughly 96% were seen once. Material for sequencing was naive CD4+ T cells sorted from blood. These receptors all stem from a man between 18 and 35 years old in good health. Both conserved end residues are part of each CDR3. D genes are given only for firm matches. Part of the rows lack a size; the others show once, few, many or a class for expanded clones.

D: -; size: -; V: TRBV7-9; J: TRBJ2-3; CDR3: CASSSGGYQSTDTQYF
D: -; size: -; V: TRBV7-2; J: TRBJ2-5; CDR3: CASSKQTGQETQYF
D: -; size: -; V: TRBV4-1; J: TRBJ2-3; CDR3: CASGLTISTDTQYF
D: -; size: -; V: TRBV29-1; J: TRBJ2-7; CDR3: CSVENRSSYEQYF
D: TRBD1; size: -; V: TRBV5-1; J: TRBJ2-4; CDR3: CASSLALGQGDIQYF
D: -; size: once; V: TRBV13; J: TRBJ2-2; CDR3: CASSLIGIPTNTGELFF
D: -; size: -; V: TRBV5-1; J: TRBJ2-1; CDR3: CASSLGQQSSYNEQFF
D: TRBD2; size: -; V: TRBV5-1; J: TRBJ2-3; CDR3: CASSSTSRSTDTQYF
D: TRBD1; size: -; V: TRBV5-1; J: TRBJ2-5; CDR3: CASSFWTGQETQYF
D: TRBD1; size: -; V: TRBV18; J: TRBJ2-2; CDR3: CASSPMGQENKVELFF
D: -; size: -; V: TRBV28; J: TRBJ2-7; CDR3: CASSFPGLSLYEQYF